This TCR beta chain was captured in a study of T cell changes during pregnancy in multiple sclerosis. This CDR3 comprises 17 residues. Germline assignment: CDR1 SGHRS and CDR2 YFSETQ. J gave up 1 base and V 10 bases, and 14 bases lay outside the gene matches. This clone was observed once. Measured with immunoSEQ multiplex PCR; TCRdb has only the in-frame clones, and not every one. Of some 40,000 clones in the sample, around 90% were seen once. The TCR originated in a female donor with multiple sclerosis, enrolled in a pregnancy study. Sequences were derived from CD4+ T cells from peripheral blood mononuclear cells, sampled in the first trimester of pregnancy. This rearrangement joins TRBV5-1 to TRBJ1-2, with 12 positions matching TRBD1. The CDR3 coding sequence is TGCGCCTCTCGGACCGGGACAGGGGGCCTTATTAACTATGGCTACACCTTC. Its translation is CASRTGTGGLINYGYTF.